These 10 T cell receptor beta chains were all obtained from the same sample, sequenced in a study of cytomegalovirus exposure and HLA in healthy donors. The primer mix had 60 Vbeta and 13 Jbeta primers. The table came from immunoSEQ multiplex PCR; TCRdb's copy has only in-frame clones and leaves some out. The sample records 200,000 to 250,000 clones, 78% being singletons. The sequencing input was PBMCs. Source of these receptors: a male donor in good health and CMV-seronegative.

This clone was observed a few times. This chain connects TRBV28 to TRBJ2-7; D is ambiguous. V dropped 5 bases and J dropped 1 base, with 18 bases sitting between them. The CDR3 is made up of 16 amino acids. CDR1 is MDHEN, CDR2 SYDVKM, per germline. The CDR3 nucleotides are TGTGCCAGCAGTCCACTAACGTCCGAAAAATCCTACGAGCAGTACTTC. Protein sequence: CASSPLTSEKSYEQYF.

The J gene is TRBJ1-1, the V gene TRBV18; no clear D gene. CDR3 length equals 13 residues. CDR1 and CDR2 from the germline V gene are KGHSH and LQKENI. The V gene lost 3 bases and the J gene lost 1 base, with 6 bases spanning the gap. CDR3 loop: CASSPDTNTEAFF. DNA for the CDR3: TGTGCCAGCTCACCCGACACGAACACTGAAGCTTTCTTT.

The J gene is TRBJ1-3, the V gene TRBV6-1, with D uncertain. The CDR3 length is 16 residues. Germline lookup yields CDR1 MNHNS and CDR2 SASEGT. Trimming removed 3 bases at V and 3 bases at J, with 15 bases between. The CDR3: CASSERLMSGGNTIYF. The CDR3 region has the DNA TGTGCCAGCAGTGAGCGCTTGATGAGTGGTGGAAACACCATATATTTT.

The chain employs TRBV7-3 and TRBJ1-1, with D perhaps matching TRBD1 (5 bases). CDR3 length: 13 amino acids. V was clipped by 1 base and J by 12 bases, with 15 bases between them. Germline values: CDR1 SGHTA, CDR2 FQGTGA. The CDR3 loop reads CASSLIGGGVTFF. CDR3 DNA: TGTGCCAGCAGCTTAATTGGGGGGGGAGTGACTTTCTTT.

As to this clone: The sample carries other DNA sequences with the same CDR3. The chain links TRBV11-2 to TRBJ2-7; 8 positions match TRBD1. The CDR3 consists of 13 residues. V trimming: 4 bases; J trimming: 2 bases; junction bases outside the gene matches: 1. Germline loops: CDR1 SGHAT, CDR2 FQNNGV. The CDR3 bases are TGTGCCAGCAGCTCGGACAGGGCCTACGAGCAGTACTTC. Amino acids: CASSSDRAYEQYF.

This clone was counted only a few times. The chain joins TRBV14 to TRBJ2-5, with D unclear. This CDR3 has 13 residues. The germline CDR1 and CDR2 sequences are SGHDN and FVKESK. The V end was cut by 3 bases, the J end by 13 bases, with 18 bases between. The CDR3 region has the DNA TGTGCCAGCAGCCAGACTTTGACGGCGCGAGGGTACTTC. Protein product: CASSQTLTARGYF. Filled out from reference TRBV14 and TRBJ2-5, the complete variable domain reads EAGVTQFPSHSVIEKGQTVTLRCDPISGHDNLYWYRRVMGKEIKFLLHFVKESKQDESGMPNNRFLAERTGGTYSTLKVQPAELEDSGVYFCASSQTLTARGYFGPGTRLLVL.

J is TRBJ2-7 and V is TRBV5-1; 9 bases match TRBD1. This CDR3 contains 14 residues. V was clipped by 5 bases and J by 1 base; unmatched bases: 4. Germline V lookup: CDR1 SGHRS, CDR2 YFSETQ. CDR3 nucleotide sequence: TGCGCCAGCAGGCCCGGGACAGGGTCCTACGAGCAGTACTTC. Amino acids: CASRPGTGSYEQYF.

V gene TRBV28 combines with J gene TRBJ2-7; TRBD2 matches 9 bases. Trimming at V came to 3 bases and at J to 5 bases, leaving 8 bases not matched to a gene. CDR3 length: 15 amino acids. Per germline, CDR1 MDHEN and CDR2 SYDVKM. The chain's CDR3 is CASSFRLAGVDEQYF. Written as DNA, the CDR3 is TGTGCCAGCAGTTTTAGATTAGCGGGAGTTGACGAGCAGTACTTC.

Details on this clone: This same CDR3 is encoded by further DNA sequences in the sample. The chain employs TRBV18 and TRBJ2-5, with D unresolved. The germline V and J ends were trimmed by 3 bases and 4 bases, with 9 bases remaining between them. Germline V gene lookup returns CDR1 KGHSH and CDR2 LQKENI. This CDR3 is built from 13 residues. CDR3 nucleotides: TGTGCCAGCTCACCGGGCCTCGGAGAGACCCAGTACTTC. Its protein product is CASSPGLGETQYF.

The chain recombines TRBV19 with TRBJ2-1, with unresolved D. Germline-derived CDR1 and CDR2 are LNHDA and SQIVND (reference sequence). V gave up 6 bases and J gave up 7 bases, with 7 bases separating them. The CDR3 is 11 amino acids. The CDR3 spells CASRRVNEQFF. The CDR3, as DNA: TGTGCCAGTAGACGGGTAAATGAGCAGTTCTTC.